What follows are 13 T cell receptor beta chains derived from one specimen sequenced in a study of blood T cell repertoires in COVID-19. Produced via immunoSEQ multiplex PCR; TCRdb's table is partial and in-frame only. The repertoire has nearly 300,000 clones, 70% to 90% of them found once; the top ten carry 5.5% to 7%. Source material: peripheral blood. The source is a woman younger than 45 who had recovered from COVID-19.

The chain uses TRBV19 and TRBJ1-5, with 10 bases lining up with TRBD1. Germline CDR1 reads LNHDA; CDR2 reads SQIVND (reference sequence). Trimming removed 10 bases from V and 9 bases from J; junction bases left unmatched: 6. The CDR3 has 12 amino acids. CDR3 residues: CATGGQGMPQHF. CDR3 bases: TGTGCCACGGGGGGACAGGGGATGCCCCAGCATTTT.

V gene TRBV25-1 combines with J gene TRBJ2-7; D possibly corresponds to TRBD2 (6 bases). The CDR3 extends over 13 amino acids. Trimming took 2 bases from V and 2 from J, leaving 7 bases between them. The germline V gene has CDR1 MGHDK and CDR2 SYGVNS. For the CDR3, the DNA is TGTGCCAGCAGTGAAGGAGGGACCTACGAGCAGTACTTC. Translation: CASSEGGTYEQYF.

This clone was detected once. J is TRBJ1-1 and V is TRBV7-2; D is possibly TRBD1 (5 bases). CDR1 is SGHTA and CDR2 is FQGNSA in the germline V gene. The V end lost 6 bases, the J end lost 2 bases, and 13 bases lay between the germline ends. This CDR3 is built from 14 residues. The CDR3 DNA is TGTGCCAGCAGTAATCCGTGGGGCAACACTGAAGCTTTCTTT. Encoded protein: CASSNPWGNTEAFF.

The CDR3 DNA is TGTGCCAGCAGTTACCCACAGGGGTTCGGGGATGGCTACACCTTC. Amino acid sequence: CASSYPQGFGDGYTF. J is TRBJ1-2 and V is TRBV6-6; 7 positions agree with TRBD1. The CDR3 is 15 amino acids. Looked up from germline, CDR1 is MNHNY and CDR2 is SVGAGI (reference sequence). The V gene end was trimmed by 2 bases and the J gene end by 6 bases; junction bases not matched to a gene: 9.

This chain connects TRBV24-1 to TRBJ2-1; 8 bases are shared with TRBD2. V was clipped by 6 bases and J by 13 bases; unmatched bases: 16. Per germline, CDR1 KGHDR and CDR2 SFDVKD. CDR3 size: 15 residues. CDR3 in amino acids: CATSTTSAPPRGQFF. Here the CDR3 DNA reads TGTGCCACCAGTACGACTAGCGCCCCGCCCAGGGGTCAGTTCTTC.

A remark on this clone: Distinct nucleotide sequences in the sample also encode this CDR3. The rearrangement uses TRBV5-1 and TRBJ1-4; 7 positions match TRBD1. The trim removed 0 bases at V and 7 bases at J, leaving 6 bases unmatched. Looked up from germline, CDR1 is SGHRS and CDR2 is YFSETQ. CDR3 length: 15 amino acids. The chain's CDR3 is CASSLEGARGEKLFF. The CDR3 nucleotides read TGCGCCAGCAGCTTGGAGGGGGCGCGAGGTGAAAAACTGTTTTTT.

The rearrangement links TRBV6-5 to TRBJ1-2, with D unresolved. The CDR3 contains 15 residues. Germline V gene data show CDR1 as MNHEY and CDR2 as SVGAGI. V gave up 0 bases and J gave up 4 bases, with 12 bases separating them. The CDR3 coding sequence is TGTGCCAGCAGTTACTCGCCGAGGGCTGGCTATGGCTACACCTTC. Protein: CASSYSPRAGYGYTF.

Here the CDR3 reads CASSVAASWSTDTQYF. Written as DNA, the CDR3 is TGTGCCAGCAGCGTCGCGGCTAGCTGGAGCACAGATACGCAGTATTTT. V and J are TRBV5-6 and TRBJ2-3; weak D call: TRBD2 (5 bases). Germline V gene sequence: CDR1 SGHDT, CDR2 YYEEEE. The V end lost 4 bases, the J end lost 0 bases, and 15 bases lay between the germline ends. CDR3 length equals 16 residues. The complete variable domain, with remaining parts taken from reference TRBV5-6 and TRBJ2-3, reads DAGVTQSPTHLIKTRGQQVTLRCSPKSGHDTVSWYQQALGQGPQFIFQYYEEEERQRGNFPDRFSGHQFPNYSSELNVNALLLGDSALYLCASSVAASWSTDTQYFGPGTRLTVL.

About this clone itself: One junction end does not reproduce the germline sequence, and a read error may be involved. The genes are TRBV11-2 and TRBJ2-7; D uncertain. Germline CDR1 SGHAT, CDR2 FQNNGV. The CDR3 extends over 12 amino acids. In DNA form, the CDR3 reads TGTGCCAGCAGCCTAGACACCTACGAGCAGTACTTC. Residues: CASSLDTYEQYF. The variable domain in full, completed from reference TRBV11-2 and TRBJ2-7, reads EAGVAQSPRYKIIEKRQSVAFWCNPISGHATLYWYQQILGQGPKLLIQFQNNGVVDDSQLPKDRFSAERLKGVDSTLKIQPAKLEDSAVYLCASSLDTYEQYFGPGTRLTVT.

The chain uses TRBV5-4 and TRBJ1-1; D unresolved. The CDR3 consists of 13 residues. Germline CDR1 reads SGHNT; CDR2 reads YYREEE (reference sequence). The V gene lost 3 bases and the J gene lost 1 base, with 7 bases spanning the gap. CDR3 amino acids: CASSSYTNTEAFF. CDR3 nucleotides: TGTGCCAGCAGCTCTTACACGAACACTGAAGCTTTCTTT.

This clone was picked up one time. The V and J genes are TRBV5-1 and TRBJ2-1; D is perhaps TRBD1 (8 bases). This CDR3 is built from 16 residues. Per the germline V gene, CDR1 is SGHRS and CDR2 is YFSETQ. The ends were cut back, 1 base at V and 5 bases at J, with 16 bases in the middle. The CDR3 loop is CASSLSGDRRNNEQFF. CDR3 in DNA: TGCGCCAGCAGCTTGAGCGGGGACAGGAGAAACAATGAGCAGTTCTTC.

This chain links TRBV29-1 with TRBJ2-7; weak D call: TRBD1 (6 bases). This CDR3 has 12 amino acids. The germline CDR1 and CDR2 sequences are SQVTM and ANQGSEA. V lost 0 bases and J lost 4, with 7 bases in between. In nucleotides, the CDR3 is TGCAGCGTTGAAGAAGGGGGTTACGAGCAGTACTTC. It codes for CSVEEGGYEQYF.

This clone was recorded once. This chain connects TRBV7-9 to TRBJ1-4, with 7 nucleotides matching TRBD1. With 5 bases clipped from V and 7 bases from J, the junction kept 7 bases outside the gene matches. CDR1 and CDR2 (germline): SEHNR, FQNEAQ (reference sequence). The CDR3 has 14 residues. For the CDR3, the DNA is TGTGCCAGCAGCCAGACAGGGTCCCCTGAAAAACTGTTTTTT. Translating gives CASSQTGSPEKLFF. The full variable domain, in which reference TRBV7-9 and TRBJ1-4 provide the parts outside the CDR3, is DTGVSQNPRHKITKRGQNVTFRCDPISEHNRLYWYRQTLGQGPEFLTYFQNEAQLEKSRLLSDRFSAERPKGSFSTLEIQRTEQGDSAMYLCASSQTGSPEKLFFGSGTQLSVL.